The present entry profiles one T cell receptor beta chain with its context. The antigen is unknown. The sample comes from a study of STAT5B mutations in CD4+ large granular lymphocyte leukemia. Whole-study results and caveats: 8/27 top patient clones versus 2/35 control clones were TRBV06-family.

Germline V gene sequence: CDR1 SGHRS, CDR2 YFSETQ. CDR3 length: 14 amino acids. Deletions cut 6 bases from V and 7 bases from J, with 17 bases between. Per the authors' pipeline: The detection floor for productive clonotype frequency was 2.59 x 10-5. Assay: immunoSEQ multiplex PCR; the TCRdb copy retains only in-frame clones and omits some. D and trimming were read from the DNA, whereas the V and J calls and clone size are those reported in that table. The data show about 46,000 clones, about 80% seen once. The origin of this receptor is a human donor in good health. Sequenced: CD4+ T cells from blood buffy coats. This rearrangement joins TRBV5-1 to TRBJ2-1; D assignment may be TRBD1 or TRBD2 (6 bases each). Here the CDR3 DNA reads TGCGCCAGCACTCGGACAGCGGGTACGAATGAGCAGTTCTTC. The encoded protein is CASTRTAGTNEQFF.